This T cell receptor (beta chain) was found in a study of OX40 agonist ivuxolimab in advanced cancers. This clone was seen only once. Its matching antigen is unknown. The V and J ends lost 6 bases and 11 bases respectively, with 10 bases between them. Germline V gives CDR1 MNHGY, CDR2 SVAAGI. The CDR3 has 11 residues. Patients had blood sampled at baseline and again on cycle 4 day 1 and cycle 7 day 1. Assay: immunoSEQ multiplex PCR; the TCRdb copy retains only in-frame clones and omits some. The repertoire holds fewer than 50,000 clones, 80% to 85% seen once, with 9.5% to 10% in the top ten. Overall study findings and caveats: At 0.1 to 3.0 mg/kg, CD4+ and CD8+ blood T cells expanded clonally by week 6. Relative to CD4+, CD8+ T cells held more expanded clones on average. The specificity for antigen of the expanded peripheral T cells was not determined.

The TCR comes from an adult with an advanced solid tumor such as melanoma, head and neck, liver or kidney cancer. The rearrangement links TRBV6-9 to TRBJ2-2, with D unresolved. Sequences were derived from CD4+ or CD8+ T cells sorted from blood, sampled in a trial of the OX40 agonist ivuxolimab. For the CDR3, the DNA is TGTGCCAGCAGCTCCCAATTCGAGCTGTTTTTT. Its protein is CASSSQFELFF.